One and the same sample provided the 27 T cell receptor beta chains below, sequenced in a study of response to subunit inactivated influenza vaccine. TCRdb fed the RT-PCR reads into MiXCR, producing one record per CDR3 protein. The data contain about 540,000 distinct CDR3 sequences, approximately 24% of them singletons. The data also belong to a second study, concerning T cells expressing NK-cell markers. That paper adds: Making the TCR beta cDNA relied on 5'RACE template switching with UMIs.

Here the sequenced sample was CD4+ T cells sorted from PBMCs, taken 11 to 12 days after vaccination. The source is a man between 45 and 60 years old who received an inactivated influenza vaccine.

The chain is built from TRBV15 and TRBJ2-5; D unresolved. The V gene's germline CDR1 is LNHNV and CDR2 YYDKDF (reference sequence). CDR3 length: 14 residues. V shed 0 bases and J shed 2 bases, with 7 bases lying between them. In nucleotides, the CDR3 is TGTGCCACCAGCAGAGACAATTGGCAAGAGACCCAGTACTTC. It yields the protein CATSRDNWQETQYF.

This clonotype was recorded a few times. The genes are TRBV5-1 and TRBJ2-1, with D perhaps TRBD1 (5 bases). Trimming left V 6 bases short and J 5 bases short, with 15 bases between. Germline assignment: CDR1 SGHRS and CDR2 YFSETQ. The CDR3 spans 14 residues. CDR3 loop: CASNPARGNNEQFF. The CDR3 nucleotides read TGCGCCAGCAATCCAGCTAGGGGAAACAATGAGCAGTTCTTC.

The chain links TRBV6-1 to TRBJ1-2, with no clear D. Looked up from germline, CDR1 is MNHNS and CDR2 is SASEGT. V was clipped by 5 bases and J by 3 bases, with 13 bases between them. The CDR3 has 14 residues. In DNA, the CDR3 is TGTGCCAGCAGTAAAGGAACGATAGACTATGGCTACACCTTC. This translates into CASSKGTIDYGYTF.

V gene TRBV18 combines with J gene TRBJ1-4, with TRBD1 as a possible D gene (6 bases). Germline V CDR1 and CDR2: KGHSH, LQKENI. Trimming removed 2 bases from V and 7 bases from J, with 11 bases in between. CDR3 size: 14 residues. CDR3 in amino acids: CASSPKQGFEKLFF. The CDR3 bases are TGTGCCAGCTCACCAAAACAGGGATTTGAAAAACTGTTTTTT. Full variable domain (outside the CDR3, taken from reference TRBV18 and TRBJ1-4): NAGVMQNPRHLVRRRGQEARLRCSPMKGHSHVYWYRQLPEEGLKFMVYLQKENIIDESGMPKERFSAEFPKEGPSILRIQQVVRGDSAAYFCASSPKQGFEKLFFGSGTQLSVL.

This clonotype has at least ten counts. The chain links TRBV24-1 to TRBJ1-5; a weak D match, TRBD1 (5 bases). From germline, CDR1 is KGHDR and CDR2 SFDVKD. The V end was cut by 0 bases, the J end by 0 bases, with 20 bases between. CDR3 size: 20 residues. For the CDR3, the DNA is TGTGCCACCAGTGATTTGTGGTATAGTTTCGCAGGGCTTAGCAATCAGCCCCAGCATTTT. Amino acids: CATSDLWYSFAGLSNQPQHF.

The chain uses TRBV2 and TRBJ2-3; possibly TRBD2 for D (7 bases). CDR3 length equals 15 residues. V was cut by 4 bases and J by 5 bases, with 16 bases left in between. The germline gives CDR1 SNHLY, CDR2 FYNNEI. CDR3 region: CASSGGGAYGDTQYF. As DNA, the CDR3 is TGTGCCAGCAGTGGGGGGGGGGCTTACGGAGATACGCAGTATTTT.

This clonotype has at least ten counts. The chain combines TRBV5-4 with TRBJ2-2; D gene ambiguous. Trimming took off 4 bases at V and 5 bases at J, with 9 bases between the two ends. CDR3 length equals 13 residues. Germline values: CDR1 SGHNT, CDR2 YYREEE (reference sequence). As DNA, the CDR3 is TGTGCCAGCAGCCCGCCGTGGACCGGGGAGCTGTTTTTT. Encoded protein: CASSPPWTGELFF.

The chain joins TRBV29-1 to TRBJ2-3; 13 bases fit TRBD2. V lost 6 bases and J lost 2; bases outside the gene matches: 5. The CDR3 totals 15 residues. CDR1 and CDR2 (germline): SQVTM, ANQGSEA. The CDR3 bases are TGCAGCGTAGGGACTAGCGGGGCGTTCACAGATACGCAGTATTTT. It is translated as CSVGTSGAFTDTQYF.

This clonotype was counted a few times. As DNA, the CDR3 is TGTGCCAGCAGTTTAGGCAGGAACGAGCAGTACTTC. Protein sequence: CASSLGRNEQYF. The chain carries TRBV12-3 or TRBV12-4 and TRBJ2-7; no definite D call. V lost 1 base, J lost 5 bases, and 6 bases lay in between. The CDR3 is made up of 12 amino acids.

The chain is built from TRBV5-6 and TRBJ1-4; D call uncertain. Trimming removed 0 bases from V and 0 bases from J, with 9 bases in between. The CDR3 has 16 residues. From germline, CDR1 is SGHDT and CDR2 YYEEEE. CDR3 in amino acids: CASSLAFRTTNEKLFF. CDR3 in DNA: TGTGCCAGCAGCTTGGCCTTTCGGACAACTAATGAAAAACTGTTTTTT.

The V and J genes are TRBV20-1 and TRBJ2-2; no reliable D call. Between the trimmed V and J ends, which lost 3 bases and 1 base, there was a span of 12 bases. The CDR3 runs 15 residues. The germline V gene encodes CDR1 DFQATT and CDR2 SNEGSKA (reference sequence). In DNA, the CDR3 is TGCAGTGCTAGGGGTCGATGGGGGAACACCGGGGAGCTGTTTTTT. This encodes CSARGRWGNTGELFF.

This rearrangement joins TRBV27 to TRBJ1-5, with a weak D call TRBD1 (5 bases). The CDR3 consists of 15 residues. Trimming cost V 6 bases and J 2 bases, with 14 bases left between them. Germline CDR1 is MNHEY and CDR2 is SMNVEV (reference sequence). For the CDR3, the DNA is TGTGCCAGCAGGATGCAGGGAGGGGGCAATCAGCCCCAGCATTTT. It specifies CASRMQGGGNQPQHF.

The chain uses TRBV20-1 and TRBJ2-3; no reliable D call. V lost 2 bases and J lost 3, with 12 bases in between. The CDR3 covers 14 residues. Germline-derived CDR1 and CDR2 are DFQATT and SNEGSKA (reference sequence). CDR3 sequence (DNA): TGCAGTGCTAGACCGGCCCGAAGGACAGATACGCAGTATTTT. It codes for CSARPARRTDTQYF.

There are a few counts of this clonotype. This chain joins TRBV28 and TRBJ2-1, with 7 bases matching TRBD1. Germline assignment: CDR1 MDHEN and CDR2 SYDVKM. The ends lost 5 bases at V and 6 bases at J; junction bases unmatched: 7. The CDR3 spans 14 residues. The CDR3 sequence is CASSPGTAVNEQFF. The CDR3 DNA is TGTGCCAGCAGTCCAGGGACAGCTGTCAATGAGCAGTTCTTC.

J is TRBJ2-7 and V is TRBV28; D possibly corresponds to TRBD1 (5 bases). The CDR3 runs to 14 residues. CDR1 MDHEN and CDR2 SYDVKM come from the germline V gene. V was trimmed by 5 bases and J by 3 bases, leaving 14 bases between them. CDR3 in amino acids: CASSLPTVYYEQYF. Written as DNA, the CDR3 is TGTGCCAGCAGTCTCCCGACAGTCTACTACGAGCAGTACTTC.

The rearrangement links TRBV6-2 or TRBV6-3 to TRBJ1-6; possibly TRBD1 for D (6 bases). CDR1 is MNHEY and CDR2 is SVGEGT in the germline V gene. Trimming took off 8 bases at V and 8 bases at J, with 13 bases between the two ends. The CDR3 totals 13 residues. In DNA form, the CDR3 reads TGTGCCAGCTTGGACAGCCAATATTCACCCCTCCACTTT. It yields the protein CASLDSQYSPLHF.

This clonotype has a handful of counts. The gene calls are TRBV5-1 and TRBJ2-3; TRBD1 matches at 7 bases. J gave up 4 bases and V 4 bases, and 9 bases lay outside the gene matches. In germline, CDR1 is SGHRS, CDR2 YFSETQ. The CDR3 length is 15 residues. The CDR3 coding sequence is TGCGCCAGCAGCCGACGAGGGGGCGCATCAGATACGCAGTATTTT. Translation: CASSRRGGASDTQYF.

DNA of the CDR3: TGTGCCAGCAGCTCTGGAGGCGAGCAGTTCTTC. This codes for CASSSGGEQFF. This chain links TRBV7-3 with TRBJ2-1; TRBD2 is a possible D gene (5 bases). V was shortened by 4 bases and J by 10 bases, with 8 bases between the two germline ends. The CDR3 totals 11 residues. Germline V CDR1 and CDR2: SGHTA, FQGTGA.

This clonotype appeared once. V gene TRBV20-1 combines with J gene TRBJ2-3; 7 positions agree with TRBD2. The CDR3 extends over 16 amino acids. V shed 3 bases, J shed 0 bases, and the junction held 9 bases outside the gene matches. Germline V gene sequence: CDR1 DFQATT, CDR2 SNEGSKA (reference sequence). CDR3 sequence (DNA): TGCAGTGCTAGCGCTCCCGGACTAGATAGCACAGATACGCAGTATTTT. It encodes CSASAPGLDSTDTQYF.

V usage is TRBV29-1 and J usage is TRBJ1-2; TRBD1 aligns across 9 bases. Germline loops: CDR1 SQVTM, CDR2 ANQGSEA. The CDR3 spans 13 residues. V lost 3 bases and J lost 5; bases outside the gene matches: 4. The chain's CDR3 is CSVDLGQGYGYTF. CDR3 in DNA: TGCAGCGTTGATTTAGGACAGGGGTATGGCTACACCTTC.

A remark on this clonotype: The junction departs from the called germline gene at one end, perhaps through a read error. This chain uses TRBV12-3 or TRBV12-4 with TRBJ1-2; D ambiguous. The CDR3 is 12 amino acids. CDR3 sequence reads: CASSPEGHGYTF. CDR3 sequence (DNA): TGTGCCAGCAGTCCAGAAGGCCATGGTTACACCTTC.

A note on this clonotype: A junction boundary mismatches the germline segment, possibly from a read error. J is TRBJ2-5 and V is TRBV5-1; 9 bases fit TRBD2. This CDR3 has 16 amino acids. Germline V lookup: CDR1 SGHRS, CDR2 YFSETQ. The CDR3 is CASSSGAGGTAETQYF. The CDR3 nucleotides are TGCGCCAGCAGCTCGGGAGCGGGAGGAACAGCCGAGACCCAGTACTTT.

CDR3 loop: CASSQGQGRSEKLFF. CDR3 sequence (DNA): TGCGCCAGCAGCCAAGGCCAGGGGAGAAGTGAAAAACTGTTTTTT. The J gene is TRBJ1-4, the V gene TRBV4-3, with a tentative D call TRBD1 (6 bases). This CDR3 has 15 amino acids. Looked up from germline, CDR1 is LGHNA and CDR2 is YSLEER. V was trimmed by 1 base and J by 7 bases, leaving 13 bases between them.

This clonotype was counted only a few times. The chain joins TRBV28 to TRBJ2-2; a weak D match, TRBD2 (5 bases). This CDR3 contains 16 residues. V was clipped by 3 bases and J by 6 bases, with 17 bases between them. Germline V CDR1 and CDR2: MDHEN, SYDVKM. This chain's CDR3 is CASSFIGVDFAGELFF. The CDR3 bases are TGTGCCAGCAGTTTCATCGGGGTTGATTTCGCCGGGGAGCTGTTTTTT.

A few counts support this clonotype. J is TRBJ1-1 and V is TRBV11-2; tentatively, D is TRBD1 (5 bases). The germline V and J ends were trimmed by 4 bases and 7 bases, with 19 bases remaining between them. CDR3 size: 15 residues. Germline CDR1 is SGHAT and CDR2 is FQNNGV. The chain's CDR3 is CASSSNTGLGGEAFF. The CDR3 DNA reads TGTGCCAGCAGCTCAAATACGGGGTTGGGGGGTGAAGCTTTCTTT.

The chain combines TRBV6-5 with TRBJ2-7; D is possibly TRBD2 (6 bases). Trimming pared 5 bases from V and 6 bases from J, leaving 17 bases between. The CDR3 has 14 residues. CDR1 and CDR2 from the germline V gene are MNHEY and SVGAGI. CDR3 coding DNA: TGTGCCAGCAGTCGACTCAGTAGGGGAGGCGAGCAGTACTTC. It codes for CASSRLSRGGEQYF.

Only a few counts were recorded for this clonotype. The genes are TRBV6-1 and TRBJ1-2; a possible D gene is TRBD1 (5 bases). The CDR3 runs 16 residues. The V and J ends lost 7 bases and 7 bases respectively, with 25 bases between them. Germline assignment: CDR1 MNHNS and CDR2 SASEGT. DNA for the CDR3: TGTGCCAGCATCGGGAGGGCGTCGACAGAGACTTTTGGCTACACCTTC. Translating gives CASIGRASTETFGYTF.